The clone carrying this TCR beta chain has a handful of counts. The antigen is unknown. This entry comes from a study of cytomegalovirus exposure and HLA in healthy donors. Findings and limits, study-wide: A later analysis associated 15,000 or so TCR beta sequences with HLA alleles at a 0.05 false discovery rate.

Losses at the gene ends were 6 bases for V and 0 bases for J; bases not matched to a gene: 7. From germline, CDR1 is SGHTA and CDR2 FQGNSA. This CDR3 comprises 16 residues. Vbeta (60) and Jbeta (13) primers were used in the PCR. In the authors' workflow: There were about 80 million unique TCR beta chains by a later count, and about 12 million of them were shared. Profiling relied on immunoSEQ multiplex PCR, and the TCRdb table lists in-frame clones only, not all of them. Clone size and the V and J calls come from that table; the DNA yielded D and trimming. Of some 90,000 clones listed, 78% are singletons.

Sequenced input: PBMCs. The TCR was taken from a male donor in good health and CMV-seropositive. The chain has TRBV7-2 and TRBJ2-3, with TRBD1 identical over 9 bases. CDR3 amino acids: CASRRTGGSSTDTQYF. CDR3 nucleotide sequence: TGTGCCAGCAGGCGAACAGGGGGCTCTAGCACAGATACGCAGTATTTT.